These 14 T cell receptor beta chains were sequenced from one sample in a study of T cells after yellow fever vaccination. MiXCR, run by TCRdb on the 5' RACE reads, gives a single entry per CDR3 protein. The sample yields 170,000 or so distinct CDR3 sequences, approximately 6.2% seen once. The specimen comprised CD4+ T cells sorted from PBMCs, sampled on the day of the first yellow fever vaccination. These receptors were taken from a man aged 18 to 29 who received the YFV17D yellow fever vaccine.

The chain couples TRBV4-2 to TRBJ2-7; no clear D gene. This CDR3 has 13 amino acids. CDR1 is LGHNA, CDR2 YNFKEQ, per germline. V was shortened by 10 bases and J by 6 bases, with 19 bases between the two germline ends. CDR3 residues: CAMGPGLLCEQYF. Here the CDR3 DNA reads TGTGCCATGGGCCCCGGGCTCCTCTGCGAGCAGTACTTC.

As regards this clonotype: This clone may be a read error of a much larger clone one base away. CDR3 amino acids: CDSGGGSGELFF. CDR3 nucleotides: TGTGACAGCGGGGGGGGGTCCGGGGAGCTGTTTTTT. The V and J genes are TRBV6-6 and TRBJ2-2, with TRBD2 identical over 10 bases. The CDR3 covers 12 residues. Germline CDR1 reads MNHNY; CDR2 reads SVGAGI (reference sequence).

The chain recombines TRBV5-1 with TRBJ2-7, with TRBD2 matching over 10 bases. This CDR3 has 16 amino acids. V was pared by 4 bases and J by 5 bases, with 12 bases of the junction left unmatched. Germline lookup yields CDR1 SGHRS and CDR2 YFSETQ. For the CDR3, the DNA is TGCGCCAGCAGCGAAAGAGTAGCGGGGGGTTTACACGAGCAGTACTTC. Translated: CASSERVAGGLHEQYF.

The CDR3 DNA reads as TGCAGTGCCCTGGGACTAGCGGGGGGGCCTACCTACAATGAGCAGTTCTTC. Translating gives CSALGLAGGPTYNEQFF. The V gene is TRBV20-1, the J gene TRBJ2-1, with 16 bases that match TRBD2. The CDR3 is made up of 17 amino acids. Per germline, CDR1 DFQATT and CDR2 SNEGSKA (reference sequence). V dropped 6 bases and J dropped 2; count of bases not matched to a gene: 7.

This clonotype was detected ten times or more. The genes are TRBV5-6 and TRBJ2-1; D unclear. Germline V gene lookup returns CDR1 SGHDT and CDR2 YYEEEE. V was trimmed by 4 bases and J by 0 bases, leaving 11 bases between them. The CDR3 sequence is 15 residues long. DNA of the CDR3: TGTGCCAGCAGCGACGGGTGGGTCTCCTACAATGAGCAGTTCTTC. Translating it yields CASSDGWVSYNEQFF.

This chain connects TRBV30 to TRBJ2-4; D is unclear. V lost 0 bases, J lost 8 bases, and 5 bases lay in between. This CDR3 has 11 amino acids. Germline V gene lookup returns CDR1 GTSNPN and CDR2 SVGIG (reference sequence). CDR3 region: CAWSVSYIQYF. DNA of the CDR3: TGTGCCTGGAGTGTGAGTTACATTCAGTACTTC.

This clonotype was counted at least ten times. This chain links TRBV6-1 with TRBJ1-5, with no clear D. Germline CDR1 reads MNHNS; CDR2 reads SASEGT. Trimming took off 5 bases at V and 1 base at J, with 12 bases between the two ends. The CDR3 has 15 amino acids. CDR3 in DNA: TGTGCCAGCAGTAAGGACGGAAACAGCAATCAGCCCCAGCATTTT. This gives the protein CASSKDGNSNQPQHF.

This clonotype was observed at least ten times. V gene TRBV7-7 combines with J gene TRBJ2-3, with TRBD2 identical over 7 bases. The ends lost 5 bases at V and 3 bases at J; junction bases unmatched: 5. Germline CDR1 is SSHAT and CDR2 is FNYEAQ (reference sequence). The CDR3 totals 14 residues. The CDR3 region is CASSLGGKTDTQYF. In DNA, the CDR3 is TGTGCCAGCAGCCTCGGGGGGAAGACAGATACGCAGTATTTT.

This clonotype occurred many times. The chain uses TRBV10-1 and TRBJ2-3, with D unclear. The V and J ends lost 2 bases and 2 bases respectively, with 8 bases between them. Germline V CDR1 and CDR2: WNHNN, SYGVQD (reference sequence). The CDR3 covers 14 residues. The CDR3 loop reads CASSENMITDTQYF. The DNA for the CDR3 is TGCGCCAGCAGTGAGAACATGATCACAGATACGCAGTATTTT.

This clonotype came up many times. The chain links TRBV24-1 to TRBJ2-5, with 9 bases identical to TRBD2. Germline V gene lookup returns CDR1 KGHDR and CDR2 SFDVKD. The CDR3 loop spans 13 amino acids. V shed 6 bases, J shed 4 bases, and the junction held 2 bases outside the gene matches. The CDR3 reads CATSPSGVETQYF. As DNA, the CDR3 is TGTGCCACCAGTCCTAGCGGGGTAGAGACCCAGTACTTC.

At least ten counts were recorded for this clonotype. V gene TRBV5-1 combines with J gene TRBJ1-1; no firm D call. V was trimmed by 5 bases and J by 5 bases, leaving 10 bases between them. This CDR3 region has 12 residues. Germline values: CDR1 SGHRS, CDR2 YFSETQ. CDR3 sequence (DNA): TGCGCCAGCAGGGGAGGAGGGACTGAAGCTTTCTTT. Encoded protein: CASRGGGTEAFF.

This clonotype was seen repeatedly, ten times or more. The J gene is TRBJ2-1, the V gene TRBV5-1; TRBD1 or TRBD2 may be the D gene (5 bases each). This CDR3 spans 15 amino acids. Trimming shortened V by 0 bases and J by 2 bases, and 9 bases separated the two germline ends. Germline V gene data show CDR1 as SGHRS and CDR2 as YFSETQ. CDR3 DNA: TGCGCCAGCAGCTTGGACGAGGGGACCTACAATGAGCAGTTCTTC. Encoded protein: CASSLDEGTYNEQFF.

V is TRBV5-1 and J is TRBJ2-1; 8 nucleotides align to TRBD1. Germline CDR1 reads SGHRS; CDR2 reads YFSETQ. This CDR3 comprises 14 residues. J lost 5 bases, V lost 6 bases, and 7 bases had no gene match. The CDR3 bases are TGCGCCAGCACAGACAGGGGTTCACACAATGAGCAGTTCTTC. As protein: CASTDRGSHNEQFF.

This clonotype was counted ten times or more. CDR3 DNA sequence: TGTGCCAGCAGTCCACTAGCAAACCGCCTCAATGAGCAGTTCTTC. Amino acids: CASSPLANRLNEQFF. The chain links TRBV27 to TRBJ2-1; the D gene is possibly TRBD2 (6 bases). Germline V CDR1 and CDR2: MNHEY, SMNVEV (reference sequence). V was pared by 5 bases and J by 6 bases, with 17 bases between. The CDR3 covers 15 residues.